This TCR beta chain comes out of a study of T cells after yellow fever vaccination. The sample holds many counts of this clonotype. The CDR3 has 15 residues. Trimming took 3 bases from V and 2 from J, leaving 14 bases between them. TCRdb re-derived calls from the 5' RACE reads in MiXCR, one entry per CDR3 protein. The sample lists about 400,000 distinct CDR3 sequences, about 6.2% occurring once. This TCR was sampled from a man aged 25 to 45 who received the YFV17D yellow fever vaccine. The sequenced sample was PBMCs, obtained 5 days after the yellow fever booster vaccination. The rearrangement joins TRBV12-3 or TRBV12-4 to TRBJ2-7, with a weak D call TRBD2 (7 bases). The CDR3 DNA follows: TGTGCCAGCAGTTTTGGGGGGGCGCAGGCCTACGAGCAGTACTTC. Its translation: CASSFGGAQAYEQYF.